Listed below are T cell receptor beta chains from one sample, sequenced in a study of T cells after yellow fever vaccination. A single record per CDR3 protein comes from TCRdb applying MiXCR to the 5' RACE reads. The repertoire holds more than 450,000 distinct CDR3 sequences, with around a fifth as singletons. This material consisted of PBMCs, taken around 3 weeks after the first yellow fever vaccination. Source of these receptors: a man between 18 and 35 years old who received the YFV17D yellow fever vaccine. Each CDR3 is given without its conserved first and last residue.

>TRBV6-1|TRBJ2-5
ASGSGRTQETQY
>TRBV5-1|TRBJ2-2
ASRKLAGGLTGELF
>TRBV4-1|TRBJ2-3
ASSPGLAGGPMDTQY
>TRBV12-3/TRBV12-4|TRBJ1-5
ASSLIGYSNQPQH
>TRBV4-2|TRBJ1-1
ASSQDSRGNTEAF
>TRBV5-1|TRBJ1-6
ASSPRPQATAQGGVVNSLH
>TRBV12-3/TRBV12-4|TRBJ1-4
ASAPGHSNEKLF
>TRBV18|TRBJ2-5
ASSPSRQIHQETQY
>TRBV7-2|TRBJ2-7
ASSPAQGPYEQY
>TRBV7-2|TRBJ2-7
ASSHARGSYEQY
>TRBV6-1|TRBJ1-2
ASSESAGNYGYT
>TRBV5-1|TRBJ1-1
ASSFIDRDTEAF
>TRBV4-3|TRBJ2-5
ASSERGAETQY
>TRBV18|TRBJ1-1
ASSPRWAEAF
>TRBV4-3|TRBJ2-2
ASTILAGAFANTGELF
>TRBV15|TRBJ2-5
ATSRDRLAAETQY
>TRBV9|TRBJ2-3
ASRGGLAVDTQY
>TRBV7-2|TRBJ2-1
ASSLDQGTEQF
>TRBV4-2|TRBJ1-3
ASSQEMGSGNTIY
>TRBV27|TRBJ2-1
ASSTLAGGTNEQF
>TRBV5-1|TRBJ1-1
ASSYHRGKNTEAF
>TRBV6-2/TRBV6-3|TRBJ2-3
ASTLRAGLPDTQY
>TRBV7-3|TRBJ2-5
ASSFSGKVSETQY
>TRBV19|TRBJ1-6
ASSAFQGRNSPLH
>TRBV9|TRBJ2-3
ASSVVGTSGTMSTDTQY
>TRBV19|TRBJ2-7
ASSAGFSYEQY
>TRBV4-1|TRBJ1-6
ASSHLYGNNSPLH
>TRBV15|TRBJ2-1
ATSSRRVNEQF
>TRBV7-9|TRBJ2-1
ASSLRGDINEQF
>TRBV20-1|TRBJ2-1
SARVETSGYNEQF
>TRBV5-1|TRBJ2-1
ASKPTHALGNEQF
>TRBV5-6|TRBJ1-2
ASSSQSGRFGYT
>TRBV20-1|TRBJ2-1
SASDRRLSYNEQF
>TRBV28|TRBJ1-2
ASSFVKANYGYT
>TRBV10-3|TRBJ2-7
AISSRTGKTYEQY
>TRBV3-1|TRBJ1-2
ASSQTYEESGYT
>TRBV5-1|TRBJ1-2
ASSLVSQANYGYT
>TRBV5-6|TRBJ2-1
ASIGWTYSYNEQF
>TRBV19|TRBJ1-1
ASSPAAGTEAF
>TRBV12-3/TRBV12-4|TRBJ1-2
ASSQNYGYT
>TRBV4-1|TRBJ2-3
ASSPYPPDRGPSTDTQY